The 18 T cell receptor beta chains in this list originate from one sample, sequenced in a study of neurological immune-mediated disorders. TCRdb re-called the 5' RACE reads with MiXCR, one entry per CDR3 protein. The sample carries 100,000 to 150,000 distinct CDR3 sequences, 3.2% recorded once. The sequencing sample was made of PBMCs. These receptors were taken from a woman under 40 with multiple sclerosis.

In this sample, this clonotype turned up many times. V usage is TRBV6-5 and J usage is TRBJ2-5; 11 bases line up with TRBD2. This CDR3 region has 17 residues. Germline CDR1 and CDR2: MNHEY and SVGAGI. Trimming at V came to 7 bases and at J to 2 bases, leaving 12 bases not matched to a gene. The CDR3 DNA reads TGTGCCAGCACCACTAGCGGGAGAGGGGCAGGGCAAGAGACCCAGTACTTC. Amino acids: CASTTSGRGAGQETQYF.

This clonotype came up many times. The chain joins TRBV20-1 to TRBJ2-1, with 9 bases matching TRBD2. The V segment lost 5 bases and the J segment 3 bases; nucleotides outside the gene matches: 2. Germline CDR1 is DFQATT and CDR2 is SNEGSKA (reference sequence). This CDR3 spans 13 amino acids. The CDR3 here is CSAGRGGYNEQFF. The CDR3 DNA sequence: TGCAGTGCTGGGCGGGGGGGCTACAATGAGCAGTTCTTC.

This clonotype was detected ten times or more. The chain recombines TRBV7-8 with TRBJ2-3; D uncertain. The V gene lost 5 bases and the J gene lost 5 bases, with 8 bases spanning the gap. The CDR3 is 12 amino acids. The germline V gene encodes CDR1 SGHVS and CDR2 FQNEAQ. CDR3 bases: TGTGCCAGCAGCCACTCCGGAGATACGCAGTATTTT. Its protein product is CASSHSGDTQYF.

This clonotype has at least ten counts. The chain couples TRBV5-1 to TRBJ2-7, with D possibly matching TRBD2 (5 bases). The germline V gene has CDR1 SGHRS and CDR2 YFSETQ. This CDR3 has 14 amino acids. Deletions cut 0 bases from V and 3 bases from J, with 10 bases between. For the CDR3, the DNA is TGCGCCAGCAGCTTGGGGACCGGGGTCTACGAGCAGTACTTC. It is translated as CASSLGTGVYEQYF. Looking up the rest from reference TRBV5-1 and TRBJ2-7 gives the full variable domain: KAGVTQTPRYLIKTRGQQVTLSCSPISGHRSVSWYQQTPGQGLQFLFEYFSETQRNKGNFPGRFSGRQFSNSRSEMNVSTLELGDSALYLCASSLGTGVYEQYFGPGTRLTVT.

There are many counts of this clonotype. The J gene is TRBJ2-3, the V gene TRBV20-1, with TRBD2 matching 10 bases. From germline, CDR1 is DFQATT and CDR2 SNEGSKA (reference sequence). The CDR3 has 14 residues. After removal of 6 bases from V and 6 bases from J, the junction contained 9 bases not matched to a gene. As DNA, the CDR3 is TGCAGTGCCCCTAGCGGGGGCGCCGGGGATACGCAGTATTTT. It codes for CSAPSGGAGDTQYF.

In this sample, this clonotype turned up many times. The chain links TRBV20-1 to TRBJ1-1, with D perhaps matching TRBD1 (6 bases). V lost 6 bases, J lost 6 bases, and 11 bases lay in between. The CDR3 loop spans 11 amino acids. The germline gives CDR1 DFQATT, CDR2 SNEGSKA (reference sequence). The CDR3, as DNA: TGCAGTGCAAAACAGGGCCCTGAAGCTTTCTTT. This translates into CSAKQGPEAFF.

This clonotype was observed many times. This chain links TRBV19 with TRBJ1-2; D unclear. Germline lookup yields CDR1 LNHDA and CDR2 SQIVND (reference sequence). This CDR3 has 13 amino acids. Between the trimmed V and J ends, which lost 8 bases and 3 bases, there was a span of 13 bases. CDR3 region: CASRIERDYGYTF. The CDR3 region has the DNA TGTGCCAGTCGCATCGAACGGGACTATGGCTACACCTTC. Full variable domain (outside the CDR3, taken from reference TRBV19 and TRBJ1-2): DGGITQSPKYLFRKEGQNVTLSCEQNLNHDAMYWYRQDPGQGLRLIYYSQIVNDFQKGDIAEGYSVSREKKESFPLTVTSAQKNPTAFYLCASRIERDYGYTFGSGTRLTVV.

Many counts were recorded for this clonotype. The V call is TRBV27, the J call TRBJ2-1; 8 bases line up with TRBD1. Germline loops: CDR1 MNHEY, CDR2 SMNVEV (reference sequence). This CDR3 is 14 amino acids long. Unmatched junction bases numbered 3, after V lost 5 bases and J lost 3 bases. The CDR3 is CASSQGQGYNEQFF. The CDR3 nucleotides are TGTGCCAGCAGTCAAGGACAGGGCTACAATGAGCAGTTCTTC.

This clonotype was seen many times. The V and J genes are TRBV20-1 and TRBJ2-1, with D possibly TRBD2 on 6 matching bases. CDR3 length: 15 amino acids. With 3 bases removed from V and 7 bases from J, the gap between germline ends came to 19 bases. The germline gives CDR1 DFQATT, CDR2 SNEGSKA (reference sequence). The CDR3 region is CSASQSAGSPNEQFF. In nucleotides, the CDR3 is TGCAGTGCTAGTCAGAGCGCGGGGTCCCCAAATGAGCAGTTCTTC.

At least ten counts were recorded for this clonotype. V usage is TRBV5-1 and J usage is TRBJ1-1; 8 bases map to TRBD1. Germline V gene lookup returns CDR1 SGHRS and CDR2 YFSETQ. CDR3 size: 15 residues. V shed 5 bases and J 0 bases; nucleotides not matched to a gene: 6. As DNA, the CDR3 is TGCGCCAGCAGTCGAGACAGGGGTCTGAACACTGAAGCTTTCTTT. It is translated as CASSRDRGLNTEAFF.

This clonotype appeared many times. The chain carries TRBV4-3 and TRBJ2-2; 10 nucleotides line up with TRBD2. This CDR3 contains 17 residues. V lost 0 bases to trimming and J lost 4 bases; unmatched junction nucleotides: 5. From germline, CDR1 is LGHNA and CDR2 YSLEER. In DNA form, the CDR3 reads TGCGCCAGCAGCCAAGATTCAGCGGGAGGGCTCACCGGGGAGCTGTTTTTT. It is translated as CASSQDSAGGLTGELFF.

The sample holds many counts of this clonotype. J is TRBJ2-7 and V is TRBV18, with 9 bases that match TRBD1. The ends lost 8 bases at V and 7 bases at J; junction bases unmatched: 12. The germline CDR1 and CDR2 sequences are KGHSH and LQKENI. This CDR3 has 14 amino acids. CDR3 region: CASMDRGLREEQYF. CDR3 coding DNA: TGTGCCAGCATGGACAGGGGCCTACGGGAGGAGCAGTACTTC.

This clonotype was detected ten times or more. The chain employs TRBV27 and TRBJ1-2; D gene uncertain. CDR3 size: 11 residues. CDR1 and CDR2 (germline): MNHEY, SMNVEV (reference sequence). Trimming removed 10 bases at V and 4 bases at J, with 10 bases between. This CDR3 reads CATKEGYGYTF. The CDR3 coding sequence is TGTGCCACCAAAGAGGGCTATGGCTACACCTTC.

In this sample, this clonotype turned up many times. The chain combines TRBV10-3 with TRBJ2-7, with 9 positions matching TRBD1. The CDR3 runs 14 residues. CDR1 ENHRY and CDR2 SYGVKD come from the germline V gene. The junction had 6 bases not matched to a gene; V was cut back by 6 bases and J by 3 bases. CDR3 DNA: TGTGCCATCAGAGCACAGGGGGCAAACTACGAGCAGTACTTC. Its protein product is CAIRAQGANYEQYF.

This clonotype was counted many times. The J gene is TRBJ2-1, the V gene TRBV7-2, with TRBD2 matching over 7 bases. The V gene's germline CDR1 is SGHTA and CDR2 FQGNSA. V lost 5 bases and J lost 2; bases outside the gene matches: 6. This CDR3 has 15 residues. The CDR3 region is CASSPLAGAYNEQFF. The DNA of the CDR3 is TGTGCCAGCAGCCCTCTTGCGGGAGCCTACAATGAGCAGTTCTTC.

This clonotype has at least ten counts. The rearrangement links TRBV13 to TRBJ2-1; TRBD1 is a possible D gene (5 bases). Trimming took off 6 bases at V and 6 bases at J, with 18 bases between the two ends. The CDR3 runs to 15 residues. The V gene's germline CDR1 is PRHDT and CDR2 FYEKMQ (reference sequence). CDR3 loop: CASSHKTTDRNEQFF. CDR3 nucleotide sequence: TGTGCCAGCAGTCATAAGACGACAGACCGCAATGAGCAGTTCTTC.

This clonotype was detected many times. The rearrangement links TRBV12-3 or TRBV12-4 to TRBJ2-5; D unresolved. V dropped 3 bases and J dropped 5 bases, with 7 bases sitting between them. CDR3 size: 12 residues. In nucleotides, the CDR3 is TGTGCCAGCAGTTTCAGCCGGGAGACCCAGTACTTC. As protein: CASSFSRETQYF.

This clonotype was observed at least ten times. The CDR3 nucleotides read TGCAGTGCTAGCGGGAGGCTTAATGAGCAGTTCTTC. Translating gives CSASGRLNEQFF. V gene TRBV20-1 combines with J gene TRBJ2-1, with 7 bases fitting TRBD2. The CDR3 spans 12 residues. Germline V CDR1 and CDR2: DFQATT, SNEGSKA (reference sequence). J was trimmed by 7 bases and V by 3 bases; bases with no gene match: 3.